The present TCR beta chain was sequenced within a study of OX40 agonist ivuxolimab in advanced cancers. Comments on this clone: The antigen is undetermined.

V lost 4 bases and J lost 0, with 7 bases in between. Germline CDR1 and CDR2: MNHNS and SASEGT. The CDR3 totals 13 residues. Clones were read by immunoSEQ multiplex PCR, and TCRdb kept only the in-frame ones, dropping some. The profile covers more than 50,000 clones, with approximately 88% appearing a single time and 10% to 15% taken by the ten largest. Findings and caveats of the study: Expansion of clones was among the lowest in partial responders at 0.1-3.0 mg/kg.

The chain couples TRBV6-1 to TRBJ2-7, with D maybe TRBD2 (6 bases). The clonotype was recovered from an adult with an advanced solid tumor such as melanoma, head and neck, liver or kidney cancer. Here the sequenced sample was CD4+ or CD8+ T cells sorted from blood, taken in a trial of the OX40 agonist ivuxolimab. CDR3 in DNA: TGTGCCAGCAGTGGTAGCGGCTCCTACGAGCAGTACTTC. Its translation is CASSGSGSYEQYF.